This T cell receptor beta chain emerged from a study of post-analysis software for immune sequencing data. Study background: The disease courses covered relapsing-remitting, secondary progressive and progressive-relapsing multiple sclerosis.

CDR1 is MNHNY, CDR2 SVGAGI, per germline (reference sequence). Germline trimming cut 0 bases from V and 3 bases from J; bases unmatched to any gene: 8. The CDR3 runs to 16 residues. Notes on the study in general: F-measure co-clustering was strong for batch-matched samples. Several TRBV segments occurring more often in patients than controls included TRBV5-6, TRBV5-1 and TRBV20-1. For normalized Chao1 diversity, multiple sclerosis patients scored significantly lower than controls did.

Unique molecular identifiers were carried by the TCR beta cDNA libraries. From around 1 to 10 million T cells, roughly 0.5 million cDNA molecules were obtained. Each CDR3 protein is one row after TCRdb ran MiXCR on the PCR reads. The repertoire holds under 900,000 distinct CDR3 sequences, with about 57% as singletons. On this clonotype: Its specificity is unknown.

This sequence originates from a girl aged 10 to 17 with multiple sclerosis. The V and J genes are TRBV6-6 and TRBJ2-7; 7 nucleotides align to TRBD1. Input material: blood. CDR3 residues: CASSYSRDRPNYEQYF. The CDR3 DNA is TGTGCCAGCAGTTACTCTCGGGACAGACCCAACTACGAGCAGTACTTC.